The entry below describes one T cell receptor (beta chain). This sample was taken from a study of blood T cell repertoires in COVID-19. Study-wide context: Acute and convalescent COVID-19 specimens originated in the United States, Italy and Spain. From T cells, B-cell-depleted T cells, or PBMCs came the material, which was cDNA or gDNA.

In the study's own analysis: Estimates of nucleated cell counts were drawn from the amplification of reference gene primers. This table comes from immunoSEQ multiplex PCR, and its TCRdb copy is limited to in-frame clones, with some not included. V and J calls and clone size are given by that table; D and trimming were obtained from the DNA. Found here are around 200,000 clones, about 78% of them singletons; the top ten hold 4.5% to 7%. Germline V gene data show CDR1 as MNHEY and CDR2 as SMNVEV (reference sequence). V shed 4 bases, J shed 1 base, and the junction held 11 bases outside the gene matches. This CDR3 has 17 amino acids.

The genes are TRBV27 and TRBJ2-7; 9 bases agree with TRBD1. This receptor was obtained from a woman aged 70-85 years with acute or convalescent COVID-19. The sequencing sample was made of peripheral blood. This chain's CDR3 is CASSSSAGTGLSYEQYF. The DNA of the CDR3 is TGTGCCAGCAGTTCCTCAGCCGGGACAGGGCTTTCCTACGAGCAGTACTTC.